This T cell receptor (beta chain) was recovered during a study of CD4 and CD8 cells across lung adenocarcinoma regions. Germline CDR1 is MNHNS and CDR2 is SASEGT. This CDR3 is 16 amino acids long. In TCRdb, the PCR reads were re-called with MiXCR into one record per CDR3 protein. The repertoire consists of some 27,000 distinct CDR3 sequences, with more than 40% occurring once and the leading ten covering around 44%. This TCR was recovered from a male donor with lung adenocarcinoma. The CD4 and CD8 labels of this study may be unreliable. Input material: CD8+ T cells from the center of a lung tumor. The chain joins TRBV6-1 to TRBJ2-6, with D possibly matching TRBD1 (5 bases). The J call may be incorrect, as the DNA end agrees better with TRBJ2-5. The CDR3: CASSEVRNSGAYDQYF. DNA of the CDR3: TGTGCCAGCAGTGAAGTCAGAAACTCTGGGGCCTACGACCAGTACTTC.